This T cell receptor (beta chain) originates from a study of T cells in Graves' hyperthyroidism and ophthalmopathy. Patients with uncontrolled infections, other autoimmune diseases, pregnancy or lactation were excluded. With 7 bases removed from V and 3 bases from J, the gap between germline ends came to 10 bases. Germline lookup yields CDR1 SNHLY and CDR2 FYNNEI. The length of the CDR3 is 14 residues. A few counts support this clonotype. RNA transcripts served as the template for amplifying TCR beta CDR3 regions. The study used the HTBI primer set for a first-round RT-PCR of the TCR CDR3. In TCRdb, the multiplex PCR reads were re-called with MiXCR into one record per CDR3 protein. Of a few hundred thousand distinct CDR3 sequences listed, roughly 13% are singletons.

The V call is TRBV2, the J call TRBJ2-6; possible D gene TRBD1, 6 bases. This TCR came from a woman in her thirties or forties with Graves' ophthalmopathy. The sample was blood. CDR3: CASKRGSGANVLTF. As DNA, the CDR3 is TGTGCCAGCAAAAGGGGGAGTGGGGCCAACGTCCTGACTTTC.